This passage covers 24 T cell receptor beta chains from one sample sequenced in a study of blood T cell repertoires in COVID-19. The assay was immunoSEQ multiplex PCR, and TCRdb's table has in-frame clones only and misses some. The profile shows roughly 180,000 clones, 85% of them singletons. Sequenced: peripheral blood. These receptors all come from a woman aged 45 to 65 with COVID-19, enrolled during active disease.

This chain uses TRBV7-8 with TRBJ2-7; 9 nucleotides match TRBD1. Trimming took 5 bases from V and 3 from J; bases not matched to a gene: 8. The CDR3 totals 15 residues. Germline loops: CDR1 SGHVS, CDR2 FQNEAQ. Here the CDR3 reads CASSIHRQGGYEQYF. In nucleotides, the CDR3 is TGTGCCAGCAGCATCCACCGACAGGGGGGCTACGAGCAGTACTTC.

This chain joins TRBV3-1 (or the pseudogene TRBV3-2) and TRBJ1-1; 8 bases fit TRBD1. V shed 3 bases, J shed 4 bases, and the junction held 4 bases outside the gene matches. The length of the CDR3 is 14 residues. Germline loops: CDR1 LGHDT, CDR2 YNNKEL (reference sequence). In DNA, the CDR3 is TGTGCCAGCAGCCAGGTGACAGGGGCCACTGAAGCTTTCTTT. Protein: CASSQVTGATEAFF.

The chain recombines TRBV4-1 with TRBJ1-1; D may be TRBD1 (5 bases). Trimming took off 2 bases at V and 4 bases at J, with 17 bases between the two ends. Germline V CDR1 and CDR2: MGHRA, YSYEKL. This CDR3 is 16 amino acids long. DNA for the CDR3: TGCGCCAGCAGCCAACCACGACAGAGCTCAAGCACTGAAGCTTTCTTT. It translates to CASSQPRQSSSTEAFF.

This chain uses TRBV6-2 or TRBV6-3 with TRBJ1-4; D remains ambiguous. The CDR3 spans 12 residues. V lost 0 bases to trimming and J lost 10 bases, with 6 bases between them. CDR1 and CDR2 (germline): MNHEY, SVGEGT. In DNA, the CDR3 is TGTGCCAGCAGTTACTCCCCTCGAAAACTGTTTTTT. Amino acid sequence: CASSYSPRKLFF.

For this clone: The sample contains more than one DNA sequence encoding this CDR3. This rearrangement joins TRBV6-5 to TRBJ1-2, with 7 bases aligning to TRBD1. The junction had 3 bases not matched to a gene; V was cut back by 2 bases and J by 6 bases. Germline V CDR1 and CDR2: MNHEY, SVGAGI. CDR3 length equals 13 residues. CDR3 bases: TGTGCCAGCAGTTACCTCGACAGGGATGGCTACACCTTC. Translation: CASSYLDRDGYTF.

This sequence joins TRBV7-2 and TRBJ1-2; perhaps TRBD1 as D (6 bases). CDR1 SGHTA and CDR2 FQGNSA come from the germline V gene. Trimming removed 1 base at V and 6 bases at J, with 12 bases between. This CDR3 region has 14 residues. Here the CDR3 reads CASSLVAGVDGYTF. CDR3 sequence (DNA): TGTGCCAGCAGCTTAGTGGCAGGGGTGGATGGCTACACCTTC. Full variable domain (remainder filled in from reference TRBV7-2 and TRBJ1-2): GAGVSQSPSNKVTEKGKDVELRCDPISGHTALYWYRQSLGQGLEFLIYFQGNSAPDKSGLPSDRFSAERTGGSVSTLTIQRTQQEDSAVYLCASSLVAGVDGYTFGSGTRLTVV.

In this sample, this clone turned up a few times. The CDR3 bases are TGTGCCAGTAGTATAGGAACACAAGAGACCCAGTACTTC. It translates to CASSIGTQETQYF. The V and J genes are TRBV19 and TRBJ2-5; no clear D. The germline gives CDR1 LNHDA, CDR2 SQIVND (reference sequence). The CDR3 consists of 13 residues. V was trimmed by 1 base and J by 2 bases, leaving 5 bases between them.

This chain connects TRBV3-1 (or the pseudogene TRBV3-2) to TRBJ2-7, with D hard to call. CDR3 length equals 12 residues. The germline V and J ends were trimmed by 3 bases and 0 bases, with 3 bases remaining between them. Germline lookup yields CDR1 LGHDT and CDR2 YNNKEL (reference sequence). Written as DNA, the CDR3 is TGTGCCAGCAGCCACTACTCCTACGAGCAGTACTTC. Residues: CASSHYSYEQYF.

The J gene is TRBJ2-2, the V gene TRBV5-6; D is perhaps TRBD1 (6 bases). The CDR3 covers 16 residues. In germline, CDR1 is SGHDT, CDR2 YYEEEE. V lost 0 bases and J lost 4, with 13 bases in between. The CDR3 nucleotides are TGTGCCAGCAGCTTGGGGTTGCAGGGGAGCACCGGGGAGCTGTTTTTT. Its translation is CASSLGLQGSTGELFF. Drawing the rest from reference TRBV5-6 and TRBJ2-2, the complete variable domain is DAGVTQSPTHLIKTRGQQVTLRCSPKSGHDTVSWYQQALGQGPQFIFQYYEEEERQRGNFPDRFSGHQFPNYSSELNVNALLLGDSALYLCASSLGLQGSTGELFFGEGSRLTVL.

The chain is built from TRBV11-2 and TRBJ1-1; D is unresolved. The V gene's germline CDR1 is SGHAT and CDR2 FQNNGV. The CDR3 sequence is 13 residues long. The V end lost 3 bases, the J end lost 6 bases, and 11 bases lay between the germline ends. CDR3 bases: TGTGCCAGCAGCTTTCAGGTTCCCCCTGAAGCTTTCTTT. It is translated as CASSFQVPPEAFF.

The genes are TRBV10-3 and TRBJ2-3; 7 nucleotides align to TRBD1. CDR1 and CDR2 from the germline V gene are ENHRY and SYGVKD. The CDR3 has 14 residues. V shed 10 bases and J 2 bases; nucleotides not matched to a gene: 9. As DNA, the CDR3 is TGTGCCACCAAGTCCAGGGGGAACACAGATACGCAGTATTTT. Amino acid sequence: CATKSRGNTDTQYF.

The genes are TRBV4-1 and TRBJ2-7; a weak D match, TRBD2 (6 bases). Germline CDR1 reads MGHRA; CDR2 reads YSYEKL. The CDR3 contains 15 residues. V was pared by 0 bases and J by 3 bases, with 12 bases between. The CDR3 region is CASSQESGTFYEQYF. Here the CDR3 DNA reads TGCGCCAGCAGCCAAGAGTCAGGGACTTTCTACGAGCAGTACTTC.

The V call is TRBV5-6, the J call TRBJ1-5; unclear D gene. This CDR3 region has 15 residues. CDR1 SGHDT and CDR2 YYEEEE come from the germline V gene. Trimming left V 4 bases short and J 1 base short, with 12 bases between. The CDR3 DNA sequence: TGTGCCAGCAGCCGGGGTCAGGCCAGCAATCAGCCCCAGCATTTT. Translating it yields CASSRGQASNQPQHF.

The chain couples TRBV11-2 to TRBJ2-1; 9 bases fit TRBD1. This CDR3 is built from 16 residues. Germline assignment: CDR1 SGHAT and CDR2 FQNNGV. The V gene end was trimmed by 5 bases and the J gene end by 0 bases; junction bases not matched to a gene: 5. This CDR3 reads CASSRGTGSSYNEQFF. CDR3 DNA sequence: TGTGCCAGCAGCCGAGGGACAGGGAGCTCCTACAATGAGCAGTTCTTC. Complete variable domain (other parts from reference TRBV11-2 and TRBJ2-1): EAGVAQSPRYKIIEKRQSVAFWCNPISGHATLYWYQQILGQGPKLLIQFQNNGVVDDSQLPKDRFSAERLKGVDSTLKIQPAKLEDSAVYLCASSRGTGSSYNEQFFGPGTRLTVL.

CDR3 bases: TGTGCCAGCAGCTTCCCGCGGGGGGGCCGGTACACCGGGGAGCTGTTTTTT. Amino acids: CASSFPRGGRYTGELFF. The genes are TRBV11-3 and TRBJ2-2; 9 bases align to TRBD2. V shed 3 bases and J 3 bases; nucleotides not matched to a gene: 8. This CDR3 has 17 amino acids. CDR1 SGHNT and CDR2 YENEEA come from the germline V gene.

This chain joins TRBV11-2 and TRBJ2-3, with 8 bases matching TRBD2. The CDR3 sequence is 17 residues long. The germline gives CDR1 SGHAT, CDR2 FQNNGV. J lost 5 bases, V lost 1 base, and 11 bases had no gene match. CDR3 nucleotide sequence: TGTGCCAGCAGCTTAGGGTCGAGCGGGGGTTATGAAGATACGCAGTATTTT. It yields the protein CASSLGSSGGYEDTQYF.

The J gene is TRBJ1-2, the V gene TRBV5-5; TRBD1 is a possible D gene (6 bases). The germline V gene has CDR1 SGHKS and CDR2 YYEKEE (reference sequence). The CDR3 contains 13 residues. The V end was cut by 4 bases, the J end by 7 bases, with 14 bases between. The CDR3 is CASSAGGGFGYTF. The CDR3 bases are TGTGCCAGCAGCGCTGGGGGGGGCTTTGGCTACACCTTC.

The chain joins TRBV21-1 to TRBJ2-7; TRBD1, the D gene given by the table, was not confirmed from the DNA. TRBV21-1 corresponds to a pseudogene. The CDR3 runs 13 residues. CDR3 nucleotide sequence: TGTGCCAGCAGCTCGACAGGCTCCTACGAGCAGTACTTC. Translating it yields CASSSTGSYEQYF.

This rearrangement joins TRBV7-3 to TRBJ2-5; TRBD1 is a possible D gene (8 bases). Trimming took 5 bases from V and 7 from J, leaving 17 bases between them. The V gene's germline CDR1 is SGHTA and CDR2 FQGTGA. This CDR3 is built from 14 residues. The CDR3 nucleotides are TGTGCCAGCAGCAAAGACAGGGGAGGGCCGACCCAGTACTTC. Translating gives CASSKDRGGPTQYF. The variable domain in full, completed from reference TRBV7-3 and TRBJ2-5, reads GAGVSQTPSNKVTEKGKYVELRCDPISGHTALYWYRQSLGQGPEFLIYFQGTGAADDSGLPNDRFFAVRPEGSVSTLKIQRTERGDSAVYLCASSKDRGGPTQYFGPGTRLLVL.

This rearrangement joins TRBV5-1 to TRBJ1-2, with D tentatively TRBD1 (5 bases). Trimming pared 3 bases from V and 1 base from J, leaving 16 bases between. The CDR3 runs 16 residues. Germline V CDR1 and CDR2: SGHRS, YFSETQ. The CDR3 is CASSSDYGTLNYGYTF. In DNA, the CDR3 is TGCGCCAGCAGCTCAGACTATGGGACTCTTAACTATGGCTACACCTTC.

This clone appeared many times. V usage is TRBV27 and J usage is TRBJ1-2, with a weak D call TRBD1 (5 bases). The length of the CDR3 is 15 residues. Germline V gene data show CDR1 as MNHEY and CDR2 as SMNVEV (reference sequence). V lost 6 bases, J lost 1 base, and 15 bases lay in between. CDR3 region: CASSLTGVINYGYTF. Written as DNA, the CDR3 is TGTGCCAGCAGCCTTACGGGGGTAATTAACTATGGCTACACCTTC.

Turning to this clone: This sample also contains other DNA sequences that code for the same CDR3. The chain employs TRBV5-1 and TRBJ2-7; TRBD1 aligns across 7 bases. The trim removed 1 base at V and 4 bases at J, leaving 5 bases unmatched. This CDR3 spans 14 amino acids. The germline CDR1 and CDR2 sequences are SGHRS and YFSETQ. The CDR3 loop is CASSLTGASYEQYF. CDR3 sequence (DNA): TGCGCCAGCAGCTTGACAGGGGCGAGTTACGAGCAGTACTTC.

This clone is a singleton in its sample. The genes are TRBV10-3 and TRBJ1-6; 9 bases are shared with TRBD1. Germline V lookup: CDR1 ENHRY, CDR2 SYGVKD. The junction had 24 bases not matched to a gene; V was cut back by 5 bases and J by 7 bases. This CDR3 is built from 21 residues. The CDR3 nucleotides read TGTGCCATCAGTCAGAAGCCGGACAGGGGACGGCAAACGGCCCTCAATTCACCCCTCCACTTT. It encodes CAISQKPDRGRQTALNSPLHF.

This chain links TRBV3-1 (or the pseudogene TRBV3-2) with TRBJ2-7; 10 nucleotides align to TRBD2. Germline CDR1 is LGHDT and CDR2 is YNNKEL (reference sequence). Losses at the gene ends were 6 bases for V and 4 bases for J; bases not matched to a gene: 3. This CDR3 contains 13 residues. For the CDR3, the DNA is TGTGCCAGCAGTAGCGGGGGGCCTTACGAGCAGTACTTC. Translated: CASSSGGPYEQYF.